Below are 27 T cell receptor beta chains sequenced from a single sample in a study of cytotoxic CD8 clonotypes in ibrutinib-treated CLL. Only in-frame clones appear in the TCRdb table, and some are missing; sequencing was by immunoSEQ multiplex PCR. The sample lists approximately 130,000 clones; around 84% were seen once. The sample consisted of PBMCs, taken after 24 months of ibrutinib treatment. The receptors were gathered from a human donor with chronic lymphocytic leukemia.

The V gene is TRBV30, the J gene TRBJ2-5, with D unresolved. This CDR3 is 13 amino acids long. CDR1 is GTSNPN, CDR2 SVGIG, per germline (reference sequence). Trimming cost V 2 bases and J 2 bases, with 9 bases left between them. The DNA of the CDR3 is TGTGCCTGGAGTCCAGAAGTACAAGAGACCCAGTACTTC. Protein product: CAWSPEVQETQYF.

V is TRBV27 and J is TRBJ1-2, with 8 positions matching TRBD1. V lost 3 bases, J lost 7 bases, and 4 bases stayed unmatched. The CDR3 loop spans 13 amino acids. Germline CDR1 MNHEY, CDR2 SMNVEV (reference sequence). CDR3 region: CASSFRQGLGYTF. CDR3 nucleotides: TGTGCCAGCAGTTTTCGACAGGGGCTTGGCTACACCTTC.

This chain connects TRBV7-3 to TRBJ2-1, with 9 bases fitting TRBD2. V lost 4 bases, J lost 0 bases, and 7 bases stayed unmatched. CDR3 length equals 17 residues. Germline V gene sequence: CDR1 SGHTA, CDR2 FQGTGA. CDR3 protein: CASSSRAGGYSYNEQFF. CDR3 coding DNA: TGTGCCAGCAGCTCTCGAGCGGGGGGTTACTCCTACAATGAGCAGTTCTTC. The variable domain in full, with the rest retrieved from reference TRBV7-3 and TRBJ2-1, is GAGVSQTPSNKVTEKGKYVELRCDPISGHTALYWYRQSLGQGPEFLIYFQGTGAADDSGLPNDRFFAVRPEGSVSTLKIQRTERGDSAVYLCASSSRAGGYSYNEQFFGPGTRLTVL.

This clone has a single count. CDR3 bases: TGCGCCAGCAGCACGGCTGGGACAGGGGTCTACGAGCAGTACTTC. This translates into CASSTAGTGVYEQYF. J is TRBJ2-7 and V is TRBV5-1, with 10 bases that match TRBD1. CDR3 length: 15 residues. Germline V CDR1 and CDR2: SGHRS, YFSETQ. V gave up 4 bases and J gave up 3 bases; unmatched junction bases: 7.

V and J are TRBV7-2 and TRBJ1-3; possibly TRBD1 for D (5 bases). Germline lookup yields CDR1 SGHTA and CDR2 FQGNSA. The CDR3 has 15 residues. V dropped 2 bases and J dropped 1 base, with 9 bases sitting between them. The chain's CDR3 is CASSLSGFSGNTIYF. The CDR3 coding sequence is TGTGCCAGCAGCTTATCAGGGTTTTCTGGAAACACCATATATTTT.

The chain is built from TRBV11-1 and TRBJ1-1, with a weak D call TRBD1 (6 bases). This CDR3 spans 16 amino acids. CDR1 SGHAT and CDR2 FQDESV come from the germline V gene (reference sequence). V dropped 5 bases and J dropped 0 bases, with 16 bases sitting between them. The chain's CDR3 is CASSPTGFELNTEAFF. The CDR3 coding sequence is TGTGCCAGCAGCCCGACAGGTTTCGAATTGAACACTGAAGCTTTCTTT.

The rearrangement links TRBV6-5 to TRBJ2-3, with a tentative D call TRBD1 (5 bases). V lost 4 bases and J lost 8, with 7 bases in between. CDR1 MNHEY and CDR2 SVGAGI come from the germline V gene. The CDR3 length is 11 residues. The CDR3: CASSSQGTQYF. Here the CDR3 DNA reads TGTGCCAGCAGTTCCCAGGGTACGCAGTATTTT.

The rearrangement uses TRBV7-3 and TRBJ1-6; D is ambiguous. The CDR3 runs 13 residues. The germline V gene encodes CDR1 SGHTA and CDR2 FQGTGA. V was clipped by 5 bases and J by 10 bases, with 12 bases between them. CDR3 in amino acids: CASSENPGSPLHF. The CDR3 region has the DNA TGTGCCAGCAGCGAAAATCCCGGGTCACCCCTCCACTTT.

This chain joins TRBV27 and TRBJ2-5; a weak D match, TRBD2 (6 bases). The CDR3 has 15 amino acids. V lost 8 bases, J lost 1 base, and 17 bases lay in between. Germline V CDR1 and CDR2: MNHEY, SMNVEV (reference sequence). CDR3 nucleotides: TGTGCCAGCTCAATCGGAGGGGTGACCCAAGAGACCCAGTACTTC. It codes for CASSIGGVTQETQYF.

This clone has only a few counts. In DNA, the CDR3 is TGTGCCAGCAGCCAAGAGGGACGGATAAGAAACACCATATATTTT. This codes for CASSQEGRIRNTIYF. The gene calls are TRBV14 and TRBJ1-3; D is possibly TRBD1 (5 bases). From germline, CDR1 is SGHDN and CDR2 FVKESK. The CDR3 runs to 15 residues. Trimming shortened V by 0 bases and J by 5 bases, and 11 bases separated the two germline ends.

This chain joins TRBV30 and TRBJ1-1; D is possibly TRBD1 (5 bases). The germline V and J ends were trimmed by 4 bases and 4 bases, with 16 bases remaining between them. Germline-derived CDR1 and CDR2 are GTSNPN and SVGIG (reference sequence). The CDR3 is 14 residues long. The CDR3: CAWKAWGSSTEAFF. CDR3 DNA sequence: TGTGCCTGGAAGGCGTGGGGGTCGAGCACTGAAGCTTTCTTT.

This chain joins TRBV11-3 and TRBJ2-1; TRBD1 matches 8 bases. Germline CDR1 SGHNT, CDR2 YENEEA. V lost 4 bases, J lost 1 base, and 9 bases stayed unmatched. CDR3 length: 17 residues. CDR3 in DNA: TGTGCCAGCAGCTCAGGACAGGGACGAGTGTCCTACAATGAGCAGTTCTTC. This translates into CASSSGQGRVSYNEQFF.

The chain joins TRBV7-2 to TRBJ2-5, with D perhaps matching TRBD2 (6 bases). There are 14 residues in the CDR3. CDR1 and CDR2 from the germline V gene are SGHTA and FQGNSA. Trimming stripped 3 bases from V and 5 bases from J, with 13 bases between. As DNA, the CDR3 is TGTGCCAGCAGCTTGGGCGGGGTAGCGGAGACCCAGTACTTC. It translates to CASSLGGVAETQYF.

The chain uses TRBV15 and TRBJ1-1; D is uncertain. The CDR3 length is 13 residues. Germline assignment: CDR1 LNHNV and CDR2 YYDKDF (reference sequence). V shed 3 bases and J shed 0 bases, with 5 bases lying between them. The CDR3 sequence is CATSREVNTEAFF. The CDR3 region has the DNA TGTGCCACCAGCAGGGAGGTGAACACTGAAGCTTTCTTT. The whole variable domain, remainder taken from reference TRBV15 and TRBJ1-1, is DAMVIQNPRYQVTQFGKPVTLSCSQTLNHNVMYWYQQKSSQAPKLLFHYYDKDFNNEADTPDNFQSRRPNTSFCFLDIRSPGLGDTAMYLCATSREVNTEAFFGQGTRLTVV.

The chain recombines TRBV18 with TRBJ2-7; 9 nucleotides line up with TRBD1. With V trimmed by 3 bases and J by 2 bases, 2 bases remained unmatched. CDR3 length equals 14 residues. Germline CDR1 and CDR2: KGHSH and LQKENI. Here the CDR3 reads CASSPGQGTYEQYF. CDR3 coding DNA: TGTGCCAGCTCACCCGGACAGGGGACCTACGAGCAGTACTTC.

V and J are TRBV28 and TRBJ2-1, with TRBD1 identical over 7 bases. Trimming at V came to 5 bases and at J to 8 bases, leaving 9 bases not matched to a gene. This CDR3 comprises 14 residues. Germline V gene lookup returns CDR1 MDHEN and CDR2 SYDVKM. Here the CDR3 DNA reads TGTGCCAGCAGTCAGAGAACAGGGGCCGATGAGCAGTTCTTC. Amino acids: CASSQRTGADEQFF.

CDR3 sequence (DNA): TGTGCCAGCAAGAAACAGGGTGCGAACACCGGGGAGCTGTTTTTT. Protein product: CASKKQGANTGELFF. The chain combines TRBV6-6 with TRBJ2-2; TRBD1 is a possible D gene (6 bases). V lost 7 bases, J lost 0 bases, and 12 bases lay in between. Per the germline V gene, CDR1 is MNHNY and CDR2 is SVGAGI (reference sequence). This CDR3 has 15 amino acids.

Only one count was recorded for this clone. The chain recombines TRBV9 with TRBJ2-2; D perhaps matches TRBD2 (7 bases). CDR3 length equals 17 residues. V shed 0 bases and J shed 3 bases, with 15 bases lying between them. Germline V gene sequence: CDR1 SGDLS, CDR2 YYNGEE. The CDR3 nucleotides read TGTGCCAGCAGCGTAGCCCCGGGGGGCCCCGACACCGGGGAGCTGTTTTTT. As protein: CASSVAPGGPDTGELFF.

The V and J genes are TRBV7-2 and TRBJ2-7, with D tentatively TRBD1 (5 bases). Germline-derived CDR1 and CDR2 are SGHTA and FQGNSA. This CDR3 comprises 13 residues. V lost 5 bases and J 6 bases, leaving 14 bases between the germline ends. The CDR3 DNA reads TGTGCCAGCAGCACCCAGGGTAGAGGCGAGCAGTACTTC. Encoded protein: CASSTQGRGEQYF.

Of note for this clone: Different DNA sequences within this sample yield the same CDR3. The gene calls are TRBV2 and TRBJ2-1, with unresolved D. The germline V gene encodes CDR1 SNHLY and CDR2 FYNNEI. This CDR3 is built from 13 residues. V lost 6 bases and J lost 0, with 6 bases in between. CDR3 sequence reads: CASRIFSYNEQFF. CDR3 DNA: TGTGCCAGCAGAATTTTCTCCTACAATGAGCAGTTCTTC.

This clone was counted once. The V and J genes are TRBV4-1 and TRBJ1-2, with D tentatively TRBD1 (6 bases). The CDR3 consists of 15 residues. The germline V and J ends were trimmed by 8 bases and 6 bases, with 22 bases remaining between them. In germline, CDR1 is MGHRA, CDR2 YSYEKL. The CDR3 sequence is CASRKLGSGVHGYTF. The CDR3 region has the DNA TGCGCCAGCCGGAAACTCGGATCAGGGGTACATGGCTACACCTTC.

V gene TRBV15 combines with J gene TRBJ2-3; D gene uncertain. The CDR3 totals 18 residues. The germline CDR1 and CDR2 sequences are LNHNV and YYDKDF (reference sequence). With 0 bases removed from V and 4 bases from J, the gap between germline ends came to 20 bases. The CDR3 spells CATSRDPNRGPKADTQYF. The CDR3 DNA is TGTGCCACCAGCAGAGACCCGAACAGAGGTCCCAAGGCAGATACGCAGTATTTT.

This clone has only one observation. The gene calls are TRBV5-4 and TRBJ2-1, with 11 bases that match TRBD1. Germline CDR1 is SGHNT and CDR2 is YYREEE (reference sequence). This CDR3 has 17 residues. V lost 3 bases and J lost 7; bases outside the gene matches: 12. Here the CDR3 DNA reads TGTGCCAGCAGCTCGATGAAGCGGGACAGGGGGGAAAATGAGCAGTTCTTC. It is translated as CASSSMKRDRGENEQFF.

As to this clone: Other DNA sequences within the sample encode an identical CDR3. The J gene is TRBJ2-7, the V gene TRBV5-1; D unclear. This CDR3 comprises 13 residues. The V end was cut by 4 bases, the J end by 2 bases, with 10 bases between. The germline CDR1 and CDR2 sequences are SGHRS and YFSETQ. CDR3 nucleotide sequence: TGCGCCAGCAGCCTCTCTTCGACCTACGAGCAGTACTTC. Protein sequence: CASSLSSTYEQYF.

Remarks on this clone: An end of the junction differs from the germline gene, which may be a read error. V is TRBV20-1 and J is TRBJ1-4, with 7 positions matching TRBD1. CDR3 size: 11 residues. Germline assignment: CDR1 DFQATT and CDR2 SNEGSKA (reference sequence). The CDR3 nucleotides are TGCAGTGCTAGGTACGAGGGACAGACCCTTTTT. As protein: CSARYEGQTLF.

CDR3 loop: CASSQVRDRYYEQYF. CDR3 nucleotide sequence: TGCGCCAGCAGCCAAGTACGGGACAGGTACTACGAGCAGTACTTC. The chain recombines TRBV4-1 with TRBJ2-7; 8 positions agree with TRBD1. V gave up 1 base and J gave up 3 bases; unmatched junction bases: 5. The CDR3 extends over 15 amino acids. Germline CDR1 is MGHRA and CDR2 is YSYEKL.

The CDR3 sequence: CASSSGMNTEAFF. The DNA for the CDR3 is TGTGCCAGCAGCTCGGGTATGAACACTGAAGCTTTCTTT. This sequence joins TRBV7-9 and TRBJ1-1; unclear D gene. V dropped 4 bases and J dropped 0 bases, with 6 bases sitting between them. This CDR3 has 13 amino acids. The germline V gene encodes CDR1 SEHNR and CDR2 FQNEAQ (reference sequence).